The present T cell receptor (beta chain) was sequenced within a study of tumor and adjacent non-tumor tissue in lung cancer. Across the study: Histology: eleven to twelve adenocarcinoma, a couple of squamous cell carcinoma, 1 small cell lung cancer. Aged about 31 to 80 years, patients included fewer than 11 men and about five women with stage I to III disease.

This clonotype is classed as medium-sized (0.01 to 0.1%). The target antigen is unknown. Whole-study findings and limits: Compared with tumor, normal lung showed significantly lower TCR diversity.

The template was RNA from unsorted bulk tissue. More than 3 cm separated this lung sample from the edge of the tumor. V was clipped by 2 bases and J by 2 bases, with 11 bases between them. The CDR3 sequence is 15 residues long. Germline lookup yields CDR1 MNHNY and CDR2 SVGAGI (reference sequence). Three rounds of nested PCR, following a modified ARM-PCR protocol, produced the TCRbeta library. TCRdb reprocessed the multiplex PCR reads via MiXCR and lists one record per CDR3 protein. The data show nearly 50,000 distinct CDR3 sequences, under 75% seen once. The clonotype was recovered from an older woman with non-small cell lung cancer. The rearrangement uses TRBV6-6 and TRBJ2-3, with a possible D match to TRBD1 (5 bases). Specimen: distant non-tumor lung tissue. The CDR3 is CASSYQGAHTDTQYF. The CDR3 nucleotides are TGTGCCAGCAGTTACCAAGGGGCTCACACAGATACGCAGTATTTT.